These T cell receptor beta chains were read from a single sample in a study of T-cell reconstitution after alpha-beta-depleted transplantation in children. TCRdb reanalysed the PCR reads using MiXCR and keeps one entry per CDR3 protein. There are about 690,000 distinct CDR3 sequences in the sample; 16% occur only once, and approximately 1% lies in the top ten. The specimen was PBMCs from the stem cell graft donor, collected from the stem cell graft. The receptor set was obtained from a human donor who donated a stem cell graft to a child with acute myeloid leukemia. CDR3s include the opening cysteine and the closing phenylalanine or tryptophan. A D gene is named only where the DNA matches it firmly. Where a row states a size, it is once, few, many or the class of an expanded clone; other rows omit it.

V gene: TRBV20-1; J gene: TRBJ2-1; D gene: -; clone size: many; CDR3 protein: CSAGSYEQFF; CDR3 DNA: TGCAGTGCTGGGTCGTATGAGCAGTTCTTC
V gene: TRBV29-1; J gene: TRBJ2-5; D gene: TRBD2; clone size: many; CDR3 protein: CSVTSGGGIETQYF; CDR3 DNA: TGCAGCGTTACTAGCGGGGGGGGTATAGAGACCCAGTACTTC
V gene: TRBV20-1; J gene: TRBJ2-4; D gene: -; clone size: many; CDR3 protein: CSARDPRPGIQYF; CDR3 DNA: TGCAGTGCTCGTGACCCGAGACCGGGCATTCAGTACTTC
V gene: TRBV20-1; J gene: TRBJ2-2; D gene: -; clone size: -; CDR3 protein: CSASRSRGESFPGELFF; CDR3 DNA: TGCAGTGCTAGTCGGTCCCGAGGGGAAAGTTTTCCCGGGGAGCTGTTTTTT
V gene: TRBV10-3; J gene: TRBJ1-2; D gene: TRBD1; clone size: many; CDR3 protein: CAISELGDSEFNYGYTF; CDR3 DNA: TGTGCCATCAGTGAACTTGGGGACAGCGAATTTAACTATGGCTACACCTTC
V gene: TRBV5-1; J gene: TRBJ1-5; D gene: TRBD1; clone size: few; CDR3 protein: CASSSTTGGVNQPQHF; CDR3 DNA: TGCGCCAGCAGCTCGACTACAGGGGGGGTGAATCAGCCCCAGCATTTT
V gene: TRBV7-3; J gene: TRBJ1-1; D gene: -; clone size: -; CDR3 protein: CASSLTAGGRSEAFF; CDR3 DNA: TGTGCCAGCAGCTTAACCGCCGGAGGGCGGTCTGAAGCTTTCTTT
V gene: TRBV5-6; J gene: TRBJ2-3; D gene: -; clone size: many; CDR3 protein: CASSVPGSYTDTQYF; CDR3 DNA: TGTGCCAGCAGCGTCCCGGGGTCCTACACAGATACGCAGTATTTT
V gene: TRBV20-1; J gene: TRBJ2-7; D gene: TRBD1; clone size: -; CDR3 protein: CSAATGDRPSSYEQYF; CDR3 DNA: TGCAGTGCTGCGACCGGGGACAGGCCTAGCTCCTACGAGCAGTACTTC
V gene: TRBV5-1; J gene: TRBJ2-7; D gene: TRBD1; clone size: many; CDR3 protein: CASNIQGSREQYF; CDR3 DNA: TGCGCCAGCAACATACAGGGGTCTCGCGAGCAGTACTTC
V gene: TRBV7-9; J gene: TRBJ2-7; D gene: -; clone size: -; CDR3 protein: CASSQRLGEQYF; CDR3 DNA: TGTGCCAGCAGCCAGAGGTTGGGCGAGCAGTACTTC
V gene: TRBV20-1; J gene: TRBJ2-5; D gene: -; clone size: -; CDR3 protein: CSAAGGHETQETQYF; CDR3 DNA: TGCAGTGCTGCCGGGGGACACGAAACTCAAGAGACCCAGTACTTC
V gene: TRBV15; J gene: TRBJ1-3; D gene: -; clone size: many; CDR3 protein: CATISSGNTIYF; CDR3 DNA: TGTGCCACCATCAGCTCTGGAAACACCATATATTTT
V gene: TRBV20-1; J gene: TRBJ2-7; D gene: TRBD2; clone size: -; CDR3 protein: CSAIYLAGTYEQYF; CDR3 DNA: TGCAGTGCTATTTATCTAGCGGGGACCTACGAGCAGTACTTC
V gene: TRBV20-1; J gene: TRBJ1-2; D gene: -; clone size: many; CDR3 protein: CSATRQDGYTF; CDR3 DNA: TGCAGTGCTACAAGACAGGACGGCTACACCTTC
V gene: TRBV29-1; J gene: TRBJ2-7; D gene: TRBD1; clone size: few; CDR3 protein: CSVEGTGGNEQYF; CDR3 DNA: TGCAGCGTTGAAGGGACAGGGGGCAACGAGCAGTACTTC
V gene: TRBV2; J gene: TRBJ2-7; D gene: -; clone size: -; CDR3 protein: CASRKGGGNEQYF; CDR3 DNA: TGTGCCAGCAGAAAGGGCGGAGGTAACGAGCAGTACTTC
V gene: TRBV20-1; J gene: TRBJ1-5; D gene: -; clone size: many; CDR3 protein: CSARDIRGSNQPQHF; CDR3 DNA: TGCAGTGCTAGAGATATCAGGGGATCCAATCAGCCCCAGCATTTT
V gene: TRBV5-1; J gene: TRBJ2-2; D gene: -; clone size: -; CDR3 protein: CASQGTANTGELFF; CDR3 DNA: TGCGCCAGCCAAGGGACGGCGAACACCGGGGAGCTGTTTTTT
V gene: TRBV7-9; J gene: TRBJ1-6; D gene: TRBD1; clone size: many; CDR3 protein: CASRTGGVSPLHF; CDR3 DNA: TGTGCCAGCAGAACAGGGGGGGTTTCACCCCTCCACTTT
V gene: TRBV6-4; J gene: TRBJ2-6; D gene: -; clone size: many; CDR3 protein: CASSDSDNSGANVLTF; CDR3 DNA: TGTGCCAGCAGTGACTCAGACAACTCTGGGGCCAACGTCCTGACTTTC
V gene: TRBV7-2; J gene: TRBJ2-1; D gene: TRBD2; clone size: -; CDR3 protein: CASSLAGGVEDEQFF; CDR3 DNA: TGTGCCAGCAGCTTAGCGGGGGGGGTCGAGGATGAGCAGTTCTTC
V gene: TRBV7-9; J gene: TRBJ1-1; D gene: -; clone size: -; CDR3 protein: CASSYGLGNTEAFF; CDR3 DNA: TGTGCCAGCAGCTACGGACTGGGGAACACTGAAGCTTTCTTT
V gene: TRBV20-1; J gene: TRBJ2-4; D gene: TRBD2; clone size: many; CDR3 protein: CSADLAGGTKNIQYF; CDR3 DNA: TGCAGTGCTGACTTGGCGGGGGGAACCAAAAACATTCAGTACTTC
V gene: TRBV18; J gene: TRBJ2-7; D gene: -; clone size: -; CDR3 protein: CASSDKTYEQYF; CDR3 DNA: TGTGCCAGCTCAGACAAGACCTACGAGCAGTACTTC
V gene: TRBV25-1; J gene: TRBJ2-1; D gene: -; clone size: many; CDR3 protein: CASSDPWTDFLYNEQFF; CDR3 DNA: TGTGCCAGCAGTGACCCCTGGACGGACTTTCTTTACAATGAGCAGTTCTTC
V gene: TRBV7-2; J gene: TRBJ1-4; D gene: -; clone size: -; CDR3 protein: CASSKSRVLEEKLFF; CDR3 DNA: TGTGCCAGCAGCAAAAGCAGGGTGTTGGAGGAAAAACTGTTTTTT
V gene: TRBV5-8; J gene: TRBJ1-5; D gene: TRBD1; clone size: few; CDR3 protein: CASSFRRGPGPQHF; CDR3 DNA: TGTGCCAGCAGCTTCCGCAGGGGGCCGGGGCCCCAGCATTTT
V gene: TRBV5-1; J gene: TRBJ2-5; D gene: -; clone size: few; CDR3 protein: CASSLAGRLETQYF; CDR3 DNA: TGCGCCAGCAGCTTGGCAGGGAGGCTCGAGACCCAGTACTTC
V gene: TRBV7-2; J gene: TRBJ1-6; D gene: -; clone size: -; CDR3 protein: CASRERDFNSPLHF; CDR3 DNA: TGTGCCAGCAGGGAACGGGACTTTAATTCACCCCTCCACTTT
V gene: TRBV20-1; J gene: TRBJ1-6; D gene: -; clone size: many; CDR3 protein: CSASEARGDSPLHF; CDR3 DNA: TGCAGTGCTAGTGAGGCCCGGGGAGATTCACCCCTCCACTTT
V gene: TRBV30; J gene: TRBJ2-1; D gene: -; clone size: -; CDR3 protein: CAWTRPNEQFF; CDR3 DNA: TGTGCCTGGACACGCCCCAATGAGCAGTTCTTC
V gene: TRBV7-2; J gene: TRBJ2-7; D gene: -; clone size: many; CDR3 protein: CASSFLLGGNYEQYF; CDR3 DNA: TGTGCCAGCAGCTTTTTGCTGGGCGGAAACTACGAGCAGTACTTC
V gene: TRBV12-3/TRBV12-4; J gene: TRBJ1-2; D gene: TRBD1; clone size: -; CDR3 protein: CASSQPGTGADGYTF; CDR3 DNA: TGTGCCAGCAGTCAGCCCGGGACAGGGGCAGATGGCTACACCTTC
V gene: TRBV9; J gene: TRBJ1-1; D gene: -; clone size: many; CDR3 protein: CASTPPYNTEAFF; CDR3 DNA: TGTGCCAGCACCCCGCCGTATAACACTGAAGCTTTCTTT
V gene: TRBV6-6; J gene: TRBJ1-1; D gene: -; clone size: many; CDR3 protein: CASEGGATEAFF; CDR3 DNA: TGTGCCAGCGAGGGGGGTGCCACTGAAGCTTTCTTT
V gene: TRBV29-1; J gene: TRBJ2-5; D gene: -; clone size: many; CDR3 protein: CSVENPRTLQETQYF; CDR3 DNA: TGCAGCGTTGAGAATCCCCGGACCCTCCAAGAGACCCAGTACTTC
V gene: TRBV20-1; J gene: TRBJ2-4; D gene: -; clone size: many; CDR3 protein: CSARGGDSGSTAKNIQYF; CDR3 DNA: TGCAGTGCTAGAGGAGGTGACAGTGGGTCCACGGCCAAAAACATTCAGTACTTC
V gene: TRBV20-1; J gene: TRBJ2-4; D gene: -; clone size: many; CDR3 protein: CSAREPSPIQYF; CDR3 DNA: TGCAGTGCTAGAGAGCCTAGCCCGATTCAGTACTTC
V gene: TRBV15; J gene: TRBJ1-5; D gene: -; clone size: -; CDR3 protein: CATSKGTSSNQPQHF; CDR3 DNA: TGTGCCACCAGCAAGGGGACATCTAGCAATCAGCCCCAGCATTTT
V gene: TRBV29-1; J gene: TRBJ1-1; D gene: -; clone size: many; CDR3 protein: CSVEADPEAFF; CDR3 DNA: TGCAGCGTTGAGGCAGATCCTGAAGCTTTCTTT
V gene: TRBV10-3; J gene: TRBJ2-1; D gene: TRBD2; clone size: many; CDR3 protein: CAISLLSGLAGDYNEQFF; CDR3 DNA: TGTGCCATCAGCCTTTTATCGGGACTAGCGGGGGATTACAATGAGCAGTTCTTC
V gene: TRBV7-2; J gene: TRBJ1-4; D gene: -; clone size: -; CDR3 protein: CASSLAAGATNEKLFF; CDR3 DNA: TGTGCCAGCAGCTTAGCCGCAGGGGCAACTAATGAAAAACTGTTTTTT
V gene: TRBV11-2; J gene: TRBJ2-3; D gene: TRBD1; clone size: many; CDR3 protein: CASSLTGQGVLGTDTQYF; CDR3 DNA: TGTGCCAGCAGCTTAACCGGACAGGGAGTATTGGGCACAGATACGCAGTATTTT
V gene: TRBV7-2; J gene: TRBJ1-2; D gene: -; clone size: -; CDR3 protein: CALGHRTSNYGYTF; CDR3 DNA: TGTGCCCTTGGGCACAGGACTTCGAACTATGGCTACACCTTC
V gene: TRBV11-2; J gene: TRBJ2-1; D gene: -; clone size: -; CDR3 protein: CASSPQLRAVNEQFF; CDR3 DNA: TGTGCCAGCAGCCCCCAGTTGAGGGCTGTCAATGAGCAGTTCTTC
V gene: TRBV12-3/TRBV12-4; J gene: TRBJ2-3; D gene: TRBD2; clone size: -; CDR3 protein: CASSIERGGLTDTQYF; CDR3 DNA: TGTGCCAGCAGTATTGAGCGGGGGGGCCTAACAGATACGCAGTATTTT
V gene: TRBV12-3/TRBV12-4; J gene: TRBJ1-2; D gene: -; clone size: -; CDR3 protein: CASSTTGGRGGYTF; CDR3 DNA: TGTGCCAGCAGTACCACGGGGGGGAGGGGTGGCTACACCTTC
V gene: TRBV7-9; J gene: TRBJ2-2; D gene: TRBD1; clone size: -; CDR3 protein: CASSRDRIVANTGELFF; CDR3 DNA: TGTGCCAGCAGCCGGGACAGGATCGTCGCGAACACCGGGGAGCTGTTTTTT
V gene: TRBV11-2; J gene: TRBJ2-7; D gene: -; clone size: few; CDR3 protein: CASSLVWNSYEQYF; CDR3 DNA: TGTGCCAGCAGCTTAGTTTGGAACTCCTACGAGCAGTACTTC
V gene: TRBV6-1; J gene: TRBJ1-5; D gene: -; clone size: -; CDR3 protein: CAAGRPYSNQPQHF; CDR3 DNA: TGTGCCGCAGGCAGACCTTATAGCAATCAGCCCCAGCATTTT
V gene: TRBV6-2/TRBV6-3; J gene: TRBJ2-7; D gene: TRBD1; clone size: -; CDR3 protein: CASSYLIGTALYEQYF; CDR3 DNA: TGTGCCAGCAGTTACCTGATCGGGACAGCCCTCTACGAGCAGTACTTC
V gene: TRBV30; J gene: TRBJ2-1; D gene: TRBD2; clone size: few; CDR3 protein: CAWSVHGGWANEQFF; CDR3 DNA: TGTGCCTGGAGTGTACACGGGGGGTGGGCGAATGAGCAGTTCTTC
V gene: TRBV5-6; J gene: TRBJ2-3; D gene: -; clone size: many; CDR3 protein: CASSLDGPRTDTQYF; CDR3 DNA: TGTGCCAGCAGCTTGGACGGACCGCGCACAGATACGCAGTATTTT
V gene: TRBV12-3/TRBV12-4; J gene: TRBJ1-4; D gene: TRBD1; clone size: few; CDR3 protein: CASSLGGTGREKLFF; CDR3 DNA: TGTGCCAGCAGTTTAGGAGGGACAGGGCGAGAAAAACTGTTTTTT
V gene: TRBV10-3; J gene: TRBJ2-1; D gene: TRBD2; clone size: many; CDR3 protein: CAISQRGESYNEQFF; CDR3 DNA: TGTGCCATCAGTCAACGGGGGGAATCCTACAATGAGCAGTTCTTC